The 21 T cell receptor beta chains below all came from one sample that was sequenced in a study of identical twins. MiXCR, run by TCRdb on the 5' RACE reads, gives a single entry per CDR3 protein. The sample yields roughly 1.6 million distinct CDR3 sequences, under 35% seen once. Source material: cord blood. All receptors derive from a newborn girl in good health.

The CDR3 here is CSMTGDNYGYTF. CDR3 coding DNA: TGCAGCATGACAGGGGATAACTATGGCTACACCTTC. The chain joins TRBV29-1 to TRBJ1-2; the match to TRBD1 covers 8 bases. Germline V gives CDR1 SQVTM, CDR2 ANQGSEA. The CDR3 contains 12 residues. V shed 8 bases and J 1 base; nucleotides not matched to a gene: 3.

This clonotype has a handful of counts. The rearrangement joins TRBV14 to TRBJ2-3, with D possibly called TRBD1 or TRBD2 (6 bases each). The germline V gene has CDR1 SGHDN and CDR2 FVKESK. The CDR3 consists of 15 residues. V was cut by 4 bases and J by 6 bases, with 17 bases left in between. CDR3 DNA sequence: TGTGCCAGCAGCCGCGTTCACAGGGACTGGGATACGCAGTATTTT. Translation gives CASSRVHRDWDTQYF. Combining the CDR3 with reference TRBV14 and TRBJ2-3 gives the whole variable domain EAGVTQFPSHSVIEKGQTVTLRCDPISGHDNLYWYRRVMGKEIKFLLHFVKESKQDESGMPNNRFLAERTGGTYSTLKVQPAELEDSGVYFCASSRVHRDWDTQYFGPGTRLTVL.

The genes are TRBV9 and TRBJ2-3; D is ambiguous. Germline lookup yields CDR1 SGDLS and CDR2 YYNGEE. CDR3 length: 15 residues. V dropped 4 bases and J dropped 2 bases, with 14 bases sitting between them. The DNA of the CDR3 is TGTGCCAGCAGCCCCCGGGCCGCGCACACAGATACGCAGTATTTT. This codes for CASSPRAAHTDTQYF.

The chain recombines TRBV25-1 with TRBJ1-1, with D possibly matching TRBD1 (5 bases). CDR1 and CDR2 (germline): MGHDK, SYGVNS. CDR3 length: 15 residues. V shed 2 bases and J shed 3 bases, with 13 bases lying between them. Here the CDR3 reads CASSERDGVYTEAFF. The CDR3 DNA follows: TGTGCCAGCAGTGAACGGGACGGCGTATACACTGAAGCTTTCTTT.

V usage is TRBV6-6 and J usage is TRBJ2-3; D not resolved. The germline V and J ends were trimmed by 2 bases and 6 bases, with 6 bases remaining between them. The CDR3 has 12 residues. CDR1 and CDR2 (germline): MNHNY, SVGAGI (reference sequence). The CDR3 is CASSYGVDTQYF. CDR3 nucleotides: TGTGCCAGCAGTTACGGGGTGGATACGCAGTATTTT.

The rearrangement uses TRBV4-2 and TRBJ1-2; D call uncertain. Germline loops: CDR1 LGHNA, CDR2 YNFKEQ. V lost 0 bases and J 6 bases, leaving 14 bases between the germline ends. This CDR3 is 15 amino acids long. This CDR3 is CASSQDFGRTDGYTF. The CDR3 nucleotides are TGTGCCAGCAGCCAAGACTTTGGCCGAACGGATGGCTACACCTTC.

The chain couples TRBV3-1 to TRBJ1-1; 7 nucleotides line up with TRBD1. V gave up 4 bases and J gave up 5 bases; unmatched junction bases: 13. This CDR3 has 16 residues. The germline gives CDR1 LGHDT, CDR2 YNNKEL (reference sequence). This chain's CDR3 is CASSPGGRGKGTEAFF. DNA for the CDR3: TGTGCCAGCAGCCCAGGGGGGCGAGGTAAAGGTACTGAAGCTTTCTTT. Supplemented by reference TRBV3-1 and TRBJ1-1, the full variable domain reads DTAVSQTPKYLVTQMGNDKSIKCEQNLGHDTMYWYKQDSKKFLKIMFSYNNKELIINETVPNRFSPKSPDKAHLNLHINSLELGDSAVYFCASSPGGRGKGTEAFFGQGTRLTVV.

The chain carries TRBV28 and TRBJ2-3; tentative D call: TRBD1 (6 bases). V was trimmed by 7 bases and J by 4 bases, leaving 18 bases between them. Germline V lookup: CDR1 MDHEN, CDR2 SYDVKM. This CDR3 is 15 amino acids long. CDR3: CASTPTGKNADTQYF. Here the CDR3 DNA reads TGTGCCAGCACCCCTACAGGGAAAAACGCAGATACGCAGTATTTT.

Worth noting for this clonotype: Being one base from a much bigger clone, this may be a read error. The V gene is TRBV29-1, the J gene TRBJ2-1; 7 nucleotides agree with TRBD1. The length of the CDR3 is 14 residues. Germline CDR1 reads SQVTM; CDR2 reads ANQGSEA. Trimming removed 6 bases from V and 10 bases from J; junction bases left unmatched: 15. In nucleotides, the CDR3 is TGCAGCGTCCGTGGGACAGCTGGAACCTACGAGCAGTTCTTC. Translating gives CSVRGTAGTYEQFF.

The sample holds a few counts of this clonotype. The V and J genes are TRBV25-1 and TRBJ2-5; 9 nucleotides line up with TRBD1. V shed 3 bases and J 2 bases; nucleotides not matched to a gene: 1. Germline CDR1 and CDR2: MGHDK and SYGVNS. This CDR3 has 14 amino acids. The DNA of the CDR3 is TGTGCCAGCAGTGACGGACAGGGGCAAGAGACCCAGTACTTC. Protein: CASSDGQGQETQYF.

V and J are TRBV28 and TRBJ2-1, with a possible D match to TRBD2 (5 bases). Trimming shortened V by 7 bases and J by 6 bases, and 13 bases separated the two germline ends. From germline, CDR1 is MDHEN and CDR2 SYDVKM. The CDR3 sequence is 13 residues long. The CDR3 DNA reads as TGTGCCAGCAATGAGCCCGGGGTCAATGAGCAGTTCTTC. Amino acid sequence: CASNEPGVNEQFF.

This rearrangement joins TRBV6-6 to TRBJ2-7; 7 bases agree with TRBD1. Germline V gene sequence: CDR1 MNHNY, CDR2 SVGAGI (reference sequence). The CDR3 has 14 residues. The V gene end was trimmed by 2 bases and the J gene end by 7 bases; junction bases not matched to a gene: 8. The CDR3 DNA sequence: TGTGCCAGCAGTTACCGGACAGGCCTGAATGAGCAGTACTTC. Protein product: CASSYRTGLNEQYF.

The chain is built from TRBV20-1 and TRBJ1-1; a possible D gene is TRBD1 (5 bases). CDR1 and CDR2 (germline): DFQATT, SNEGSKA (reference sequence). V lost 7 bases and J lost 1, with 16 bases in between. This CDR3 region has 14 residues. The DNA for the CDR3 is TGCAGTGTAATCGGCTTGACAGCGAACACTGAAGCTTTCTTT. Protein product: CSVIGLTANTEAFF.

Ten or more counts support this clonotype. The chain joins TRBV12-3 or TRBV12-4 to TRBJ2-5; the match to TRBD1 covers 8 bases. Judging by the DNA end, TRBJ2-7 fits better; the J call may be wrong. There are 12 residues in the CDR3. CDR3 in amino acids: CASSSDRAEQYF. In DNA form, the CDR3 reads TGTGCCAGCAGTTCGGACAGGGCCGAGCAGTACTTC.

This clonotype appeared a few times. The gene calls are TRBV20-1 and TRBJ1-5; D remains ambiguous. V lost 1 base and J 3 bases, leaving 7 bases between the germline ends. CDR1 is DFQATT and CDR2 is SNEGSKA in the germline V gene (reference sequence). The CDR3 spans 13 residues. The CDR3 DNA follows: TGCAGTGCTAGAGCAAATACCAATCAGCCCCAGCATTTT. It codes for CSARANTNQPQHF.

CDR3 protein: CASSSAGQGYEQYF. Written as DNA, the CDR3 is TGCGCCAGCAGCTCCGCGGGACAGGGCTACGAGCAGTACTTC. The chain combines TRBV5-1 with TRBJ2-7, with 9 positions matching TRBD1. In germline, CDR1 is SGHRS, CDR2 YFSETQ. CDR3 length: 14 amino acids. V trimming: 3 bases; J trimming: 3 bases; junction bases outside the gene matches: 4.

CDR3 bases: TGCAGTGCTAGAGATGTGTTTGATGAAAAACTGTTTTTT. Its translation is CSARDVFDEKLFF. The chain has TRBV20-1 and TRBJ1-4, with D hard to call. The germline V gene encodes CDR1 DFQATT and CDR2 SNEGSKA (reference sequence). The CDR3 loop spans 13 amino acids. V gave up 0 bases and J gave up 6 bases, with 8 bases separating them.

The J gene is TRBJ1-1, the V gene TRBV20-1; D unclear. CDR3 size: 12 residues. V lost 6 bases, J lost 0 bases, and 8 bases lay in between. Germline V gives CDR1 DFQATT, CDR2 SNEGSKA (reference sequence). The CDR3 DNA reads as TGCAGTGCAGCTCAAGTGAACACTGAAGCTTTCTTT. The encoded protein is CSAAQVNTEAFF.

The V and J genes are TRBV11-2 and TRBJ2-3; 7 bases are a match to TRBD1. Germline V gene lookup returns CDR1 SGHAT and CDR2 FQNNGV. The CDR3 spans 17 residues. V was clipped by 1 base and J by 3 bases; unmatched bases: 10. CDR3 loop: CASSLGIQRGRTDTQYF. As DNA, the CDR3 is TGTGCCAGCAGCTTAGGGATCCAAAGGGGGCGGACAGATACGCAGTATTTT.

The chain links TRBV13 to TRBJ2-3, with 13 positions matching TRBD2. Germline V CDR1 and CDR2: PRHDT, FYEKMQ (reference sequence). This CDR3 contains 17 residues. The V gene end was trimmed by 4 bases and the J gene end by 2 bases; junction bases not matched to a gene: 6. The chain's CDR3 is CASSSGLAGMSTDTQYF. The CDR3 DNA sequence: TGTGCCAGCAGCTCGGGACTAGCGGGGATGTCCACAGATACGCAGTATTTT.

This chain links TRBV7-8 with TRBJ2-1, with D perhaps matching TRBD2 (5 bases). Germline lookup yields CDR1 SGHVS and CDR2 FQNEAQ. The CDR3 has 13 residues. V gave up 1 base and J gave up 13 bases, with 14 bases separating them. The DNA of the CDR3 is TGTGCCAGCAGCTTAGTCGTGGGAGAGACCCAGTTCTTC. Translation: CASSLVVGETQFF.